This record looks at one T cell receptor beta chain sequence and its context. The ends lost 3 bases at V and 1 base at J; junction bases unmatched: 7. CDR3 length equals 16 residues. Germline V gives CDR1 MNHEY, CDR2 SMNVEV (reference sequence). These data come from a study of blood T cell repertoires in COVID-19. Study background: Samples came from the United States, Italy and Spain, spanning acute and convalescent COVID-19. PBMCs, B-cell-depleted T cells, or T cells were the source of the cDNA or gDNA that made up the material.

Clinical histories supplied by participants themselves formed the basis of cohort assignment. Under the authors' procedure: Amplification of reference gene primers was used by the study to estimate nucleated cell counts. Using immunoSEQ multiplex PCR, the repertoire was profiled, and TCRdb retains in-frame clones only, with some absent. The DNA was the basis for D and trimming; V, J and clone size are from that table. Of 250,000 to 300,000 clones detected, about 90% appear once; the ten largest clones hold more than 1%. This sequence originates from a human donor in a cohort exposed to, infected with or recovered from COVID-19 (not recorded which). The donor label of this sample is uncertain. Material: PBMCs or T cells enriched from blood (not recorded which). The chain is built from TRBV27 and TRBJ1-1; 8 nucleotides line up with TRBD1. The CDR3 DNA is TGTGCCAGCAGTTTGCCCCCCGGGACAGGGAACACTGAAGCTTTCTTT. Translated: CASSLPPGTGNTEAFF.